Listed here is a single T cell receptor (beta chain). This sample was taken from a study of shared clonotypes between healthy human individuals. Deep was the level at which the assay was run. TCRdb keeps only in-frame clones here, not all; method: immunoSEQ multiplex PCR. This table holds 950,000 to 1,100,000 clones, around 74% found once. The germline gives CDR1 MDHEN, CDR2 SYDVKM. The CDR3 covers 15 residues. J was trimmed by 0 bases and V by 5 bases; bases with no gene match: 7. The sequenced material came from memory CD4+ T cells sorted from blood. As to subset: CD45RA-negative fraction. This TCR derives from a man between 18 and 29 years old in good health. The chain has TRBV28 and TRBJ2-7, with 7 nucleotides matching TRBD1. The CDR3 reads CASSPDDRDSYEQYF. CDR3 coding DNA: TGTGCCAGCAGTCCAGACGACAGGGACTCCTACGAGCAGTACTTC.